The clone carrying this T cell receptor (beta chain) occurred a few times. Its antigen is still unknown. Isolation per sample recovered at least 7 million PBMCs. This specimen comes from a study of blood T cells in healthy people across ages. Study findings and constraints: Naive T cell percentage strongly correlated with TCR beta diversity. A roughly linear fall in TCR beta diversity per million T cells was seen with increasing age. Possibly confounding the expanded clonotype changes was the fact that donor CMV status was unknown.

CDR3 length: 12 residues. CDR1 and CDR2 (germline): SQVTM, ANQGSEA. Sample-barcoded 5' priming and a J-beta primer mix drove a second PCR of about 6 to 12 cycles. MiXCR, applied by TCRdb to the 5' RACE reads, yields one record per CDR3 protein. Of over 700,000 distinct CDR3 sequences listed, about 48% were seen once; the top ten hold about two fifths. Sequenced: blood. The J gene is TRBJ2-7, the V gene TRBV29-1, with D possibly TRBD1 on 5 matching bases. The receptor comes from an elderly man in good health. CDR3 protein: CIVEDSSYEQYF. CDR3 nucleotides: TGCATCGTCGAAGACAGCTCCTACGAGCAGTACTTC.